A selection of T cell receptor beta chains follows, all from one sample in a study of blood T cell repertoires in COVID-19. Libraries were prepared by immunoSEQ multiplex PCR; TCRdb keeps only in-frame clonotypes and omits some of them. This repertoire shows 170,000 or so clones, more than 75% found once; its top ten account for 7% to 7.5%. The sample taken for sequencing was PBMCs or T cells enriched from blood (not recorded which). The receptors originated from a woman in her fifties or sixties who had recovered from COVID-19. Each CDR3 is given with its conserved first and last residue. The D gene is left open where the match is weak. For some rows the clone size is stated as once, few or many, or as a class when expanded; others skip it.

TGCAGCGTAAGCGGAGGCCCAGGAGTTACTGAAGCTTTCTTT	CSVSGGPGVTEAFF	TRBJ1-1	TRBV29-1	.	.
TGTGCCAGCAGCTCCGGAGACCAATCCGAGCAGTACTTC	CASSSGDQSEQYF	TRBJ2-7	TRBV7-9	.	.
TGTGCCAGCAGTGAAGCGCGGGAGGCCTCCGTAGAGACCCAGTACTTC	CASSEAREASVETQYF	TRBJ2-5	TRBV2	.	TRBD2
TGTGCCAGCTCACTCCAGACAGGGGAAGGCTACACCTTC	CASSLQTGEGYTF	TRBJ1-2	TRBV18	.	TRBD1
TGTGCCAGCGCTGGACTAGCGGGAGCCTACAATGAGCAGTTCTTC	CASAGLAGAYNEQFF	TRBJ2-1	TRBV6-5	.	TRBD2
TGTGCCAGCAGTCACCTACCCACGAATCAGCCCCAGCATTTT	CASSHLPTNQPQHF	TRBJ1-5	TRBV6-5	.	.
TGTGCCAGCAGCCCTCTGTTGACAGGGCTTTCTTCAACCTCTGGGGCCAACGTCCTGACTTTC	CASSPLLTGLSSTSGANVLTF	TRBJ2-6	TRBV28	.	TRBD1
TGTGCCAGCAGACTATCCGGAGAGACCCAGTACTTC	CASRLSGETQYF	TRBJ2-5	TRBV7-9	.	.
TGTGCCAGCAGCATCGGGGCCTACGAGCAGTACTTC	CASSIGAYEQYF	TRBJ2-7	TRBV7-2	few	.
TGTGCCAGCAGCCCGCCCCGACAGTTCTACGAGCAGTACTTC	CASSPPRQFYEQYF	TRBJ2-7	TRBV3-1/TRBV3-2	.	.
TGTGCCAGCAGCCGAAACAGGGGCGAAGGGAACGAGCAGTACTTC	CASSRNRGEGNEQYF	TRBJ2-7	TRBV7-9	.	TRBD1
TGTGCCAGCAACCCCGCCGGGACAGGGGGTGCCTACGAGCAGTACTTC	CASNPAGTGGAYEQYF	TRBJ2-7	TRBV18	.	TRBD1
TGTGCCAGCAGCTTAGGGGCAGGGGTGCTGAACACTGAAGCTTTCTTT	CASSLGAGVLNTEAFF	TRBJ1-1	TRBV7-8	.	.
TGTGCCCGCCGGGACACTCAAAACTATGGCTACACCTTC	CARRDTQNYGYTF	TRBJ1-2	TRBV30	.	.
TGTGCCAGTAGTTTACAGGGGTCTCAGCCCCAGCATTTT	CASSLQGSQPQHF	TRBJ1-5	TRBV19	.	TRBD1
TGTGCCTTACCAAATTCCGGGACAGGGGAAAACTATGGCTACACCTTC	CALPNSGTGENYGYTF	TRBJ1-2	TRBV30	.	TRBD1
TGCGCCAGCAGCTTGGCCCAGGTTCGCTCCTACGAGCAGTACTTC	CASSLAQVRSYEQYF	TRBJ2-7	TRBV5-1	.	.
TGTGCCCGGTCTAAGAGCGGAAATGGCAATCAGCCCCAGCATTTT	CARSKSGNGNQPQHF	TRBJ1-5	TRBV6-5	.	.
TGTGCCAGCAGTCTACGACAGGGCAAAGGGTGGCAGCCCCAGCATTTT	CASSLRQGKGWQPQHF	TRBJ1-5	TRBV28	.	TRBD1
TGTGCCAGCAGCCCCGGACTAGCCGGGGAGCTGTTTTTT	CASSPGLAGELFF	TRBJ2-2	TRBV3-1/TRBV3-2	.	TRBD2
TGTGCCAGCAGCACTCCCTCTATGGGCTACACCTTC	CASSTPSMGYTF	TRBJ1-2	TRBV2	few	.
TGTGCCAGTAGTATGAGCGGGAGGGCCCCGGATGAGCAGTTCTTC	CASSMSGRAPDEQFF	TRBJ2-1	TRBV19	.	TRBD2
TGTGCCTGGAGCCGCCCGGAGGAGAAGGCAGCTTTCTTT	CAWSRPEEKAAFF	TRBJ1-1	TRBV30	.	.
TGCGCCAGCAGCTTGTCAATAGCTAACTACAATGAGCAGTTCTTC	CASSLSIANYNEQFF	TRBJ2-1	TRBV5-1	once	.
TGTGCCAGCAGCTTGTTAGGGAGCTCCTACAATGAGCAGTTCTTC	CASSLLGSSYNEQFF	TRBJ2-1	TRBV5-8	.	.
TGTGCCAGCAGTTTACTACCCCGGGACAGGGAAGCTTTCTTT	CASSLLPRDREAFF	TRBJ1-1	TRBV28	once	TRBD1
TGTGCCAGCAGCTCACTCCGGGACTCTAGCACAGATACGCAGTATTTT	CASSSLRDSSTDTQYF	TRBJ2-3	TRBV7-9	.	.
TGTGCCAGCAGTTCAGGAAAGGGGTCGACTGAAGCTTTCTTT	CASSSGKGSTEAFF	TRBJ1-1	TRBV27	.	.
TGTGCCAGTAGTATCGGAGGGACAGGGGGCCAAGGCTACACCTTC	CASSIGGTGGQGYTF	TRBJ1-2	TRBV19	.	TRBD1
TGTGCCAGCAGCCTCCGGGAAAATCAGCCCCAGCATTTT	CASSLRENQPQHF	TRBJ1-5	TRBV6-5	.	.
TGTGCCAGCAGCGTTGGGACAGCACCCACAGGGGGGAACACTGAAGCTTTCTTT	CASSVGTAPTGGNTEAFF	TRBJ1-1	TRBV21-1	.	.
TGTGCCAGCTCACCAGGGAACAGGGCGATGACAGATACGCAGTATTTT	CASSPGNRAMTDTQYF	TRBJ2-3	TRBV18	.	.
TGTGCCAGCAGCTTGGAACAGGGGGCGATATTTAGTGAGCAGTTCTTC	CASSLEQGAIFSEQFF	TRBJ2-1	TRBV5-5	.	TRBD1
TGTGCCAGCAGCTTCAGGGAGGGAGGAAAACTGTTTTTT	CASSFREGGKLFF	TRBJ1-4	TRBV7-2	once	.
TGTGCCAGCAGTTTTTGGGGCCCCGGCTACACCTTC	CASSFWGPGYTF	TRBJ1-2	TRBV28	.	.
TGTGCCACCAGTCCAGAGGGCCGAGCGGGAGGGACAGATACGCAGTATTTT	CATSPEGRAGGTDTQYF	TRBJ2-3	TRBV15	once	TRBD2
TGTGCCAGCAGCTTGAAAGCGCTAGCGGGAGATAAAGGGGTGGAGACCCAGTACTTC	CASSLKALAGDKGVETQYF	TRBJ2-5	TRBV5-4	.	TRBD2
TGTGCCAGCAGTGGGCTAGGGCAGGGGGCTGCAGATACGCAGTATTTT	CASSGLGQGAADTQYF	TRBJ2-3	TRBV6-1	.	TRBD1
TGTGCCACCTCGACAGGGGAACACACCCAAGAGACCCAGTACTTC	CATSTGEHTQETQYF	TRBJ2-5	TRBV2	.	TRBD1
TGCAGCGTTAGGGGGGGATCCACTGAAGCTTTCTTT	CSVRGGSTEAFF	TRBJ1-1	TRBV29-1	.	.
TGTGCCAGCAGCCTCCAAGGGGAGGGGACCCAGTACTTC	CASSLQGEGTQYF	TRBJ2-5	TRBV7-9	.	TRBD2
TGTGCCAGCACCTTTAGAAGAGTCGGGAACACTGAAGCTTTCTTT	CASTFRRVGNTEAFF	TRBJ1-1	TRBV11-2	.	.
TGTGCCAGCAGCCAAGCGTTACGGGAGATCCACGAGCAGTACTTC	CASSQALREIHEQYF	TRBJ2-7	TRBV14	.	.
TGTGCTAGCAGCTTAGTGTTGGCAGGGGGTGCCAGGGAGACCCAGTACTTC	CASSLVLAGGARETQYF	TRBJ2-5	TRBV7-7	.	TRBD1
TGTGCCAGCAGCTTCAGGGGATATAGCTCTGGAAACACCATATATTTT	CASSFRGYSSGNTIYF	TRBJ1-3	TRBV13	few	.
TGTGCCAGCTCACCAGGACAGGGGGCAAAGACCCAGTACTTC	CASSPGQGAKTQYF	TRBJ2-5	TRBV18	many	TRBD1
TGTGCCAGCAGCCAAGTAGGGACAGGAGACAATGAGCAGTTCTTC	CASSQVGTGDNEQFF	TRBJ2-1	TRBV4-2	.	TRBD1
TGTGCCAGCAGCAAAGAACTAACTGGGGGACAGGGGATCGCCTACTACGAGCAGTACTTC	CASSKELTGGQGIAYYEQYF	TRBJ2-7	TRBV21-1	.	.
TGTGCCAGCAGGGGGACAGGGGGCTCCTACGAGCAGTACTTC	CASRGTGGSYEQYF	TRBJ2-7	TRBV27	.	TRBD1
TGTGCCTGGAGTTCGCAGAGTAGCCTAACTAATGAAAAACTGTTTTTT	CAWSSQSSLTNEKLFF	TRBJ1-4	TRBV30	few	.
TGTGCCAGCAGTGACCTCGGTGGCTACACCTTC	CASSDLGGYTF	TRBJ1-2	TRBV6-4	.	.
TGTGCCTGGTCCAAACAGGGCGGAAAACTGTTTTTT	CAWSKQGGKLFF	TRBJ1-4	TRBV30	.	.
TGTGCCAGCAGCTTACGCAGGGAACACGAGCAGTACTTC	CASSLRREHEQYF	TRBJ2-7	TRBV7-9	.	.